These 8 T cell receptor beta chains originate from one sample sequenced in a study. TCRdb itself ran the 5' RACE reads through MiXCR, one entry per CDR3 protein. The sample consists of about 50,000 distinct CDR3 sequences, more than 15% of them appearing once. The sample was naive CD4+ T cells sorted from blood. The subset here: naive CD4+ T cells, CD4+CD45RA+CD25-. Receptors originate from a female donor with breast cancer.

This clonotype was seen more than once but under ten times. This sequence joins TRBV7-2 and TRBJ1-6, with unresolved D. The V gene lost 4 bases and the J gene lost 9 bases, with 13 bases spanning the gap. This CDR3 spans 14 amino acids. Germline lookup yields CDR1 SGHTA and CDR2 FQGNSA. CDR3 in DNA: TGTGCCAGCAGCTCCTACGGCACCGCTTCACCCCTCCACTTT. Its protein is CASSSYGTASPLHF. The full variable domain, its missing parts supplied by reference TRBV7-2 and TRBJ1-6, is GAGVSQSPSNKVTEKGKDVELRCDPISGHTALYWYRQSLGQGLEFLIYFQGNSAPDKSGLPSDRFSAERTGGSVSTLTIQRTQQEDSAVYLCASSSYGTASPLHFGNGTRLTVT.

This clonotype was seen only a few times. J is TRBJ2-7 and V is TRBV5-1; D is perhaps TRBD1 (5 bases). V gave up 5 bases and J gave up 0 bases, with 9 bases separating them. The germline V gene encodes CDR1 SGHRS and CDR2 YFSETQ. This CDR3 is built from 13 residues. The CDR3 spells CASSTTVSYEQYF. The CDR3 bases are TGCGCCAGCAGTACGACAGTCTCCTACGAGCAGTACTTC.

Here the CDR3 DNA reads TGTGCCAGCAGTTTAGAGCGGGGGAACTACGAGCAGTACTTC. This sequence encodes CASSLERGNYEQYF. The rearrangement links TRBV12-3 or TRBV12-4 to TRBJ2-7, with 8 nucleotides matching TRBD2. The junction had 2 bases not matched to a gene; V was cut back by 1 base and J by 3 bases. CDR3 length equals 14 residues.

This clonotype has at least ten counts. The rearrangement joins TRBV28 to TRBJ2-5; the match to TRBD1 covers 10 bases. From germline, CDR1 is MDHEN and CDR2 SYDVKM. The CDR3 is 14 residues long. The V gene end was trimmed by 5 bases and the J gene end by 4 bases; junction bases not matched to a gene: 4. The DNA for the CDR3 is TGTGCCAGCAGTCCGGGACAGGGGAGAGAGACCCAGTACTTC. This sequence encodes CASSPGQGRETQYF.

Notes on this clonotype: A much bigger clone sits one base away, suggesting this may be a read error. This rearrangement joins TRBV7-2 to TRBJ2-1; unclear D gene. With 6 bases removed from V and 9 bases from J, the gap between germline ends came to 24 bases. The CDR3 spans 16 residues. Germline assignment: CDR1 SGHTA and CDR2 FQGNSA. The CDR3 DNA reads as TGTGCCAGCAGGGACCTCTTGAAGAGGACGACCAGTGAGCAGTTCTTC. It is translated as CASRDLLKRTTSEQFF.

J is TRBJ2-5 and V is TRBV2, with unresolved D. The germline gives CDR1 SNHLY, CDR2 FYNNEI. The CDR3 has 13 amino acids. V gave up 4 bases and J gave up 2 bases, with 8 bases separating them. The CDR3 DNA is TGTGCCAGCAGTGGGTCGGTGCAAGAGACCCAGTACTTC. Translating gives CASSGSVQETQYF.

The chain is built from TRBV7-3 and TRBJ1-1, with D hard to call. The CDR3 extends over 13 amino acids. V lost 5 bases and J lost 3, with 10 bases in between. Germline CDR1 and CDR2: SGHTA and FQGTGA. The CDR3 region has the DNA TGTGCCAGCAGCCGACAAGGCGACACTGAAGCTTTCTTT. Translating it yields CASSRQGDTEAFF.

In the case of this clonotype: This may be a read error, as it is one base from a much larger clone. Given the absence of the conserved phenylalanine or tryptophan at the CDR3 end, a read error is likely. The chain recombines TRBV20-1 with TRBJ2-7; unclear D gene. CDR3 length: 14 residues. Trimming shortened V by 3 bases and J by 0 bases, and 12 bases separated the two germline ends. Per germline, CDR1 DFQATT and CDR2 SNEGSKA (reference sequence). CDR3 bases: TGCAGTGCTAGCCCGGTCGCCGACTCCTACGAGCAGTACCTC. The encoded protein is CSASPVADSYEQYL.